This record covers a single T cell receptor beta chain. Its antigen is undetermined. The data were taken from a study of OX40 agonist ivuxolimab in advanced cancers. Study-level information: Around 40% of patients had received prior checkpoint inhibitor therapy. Three partial responders included one hepatocellular carcinoma patient and two cutaneous melanoma patients. The study, taken as a whole, reports: Nonresponders included some who also had low normalized T-cell clonal expansion. By week 6 at 0.1 to 3.0 mg/kg, blood CD4+ and CD8+ T cells had expanded clonally.

Assay used: immunoSEQ multiplex PCR; TCRdb lists only in-frame clones, some missing. The sample shows about 14,000 clones, under 85% of them seen only once. J gave up 4 bases and V 5 bases, and 8 bases lay outside the gene matches. The V gene's germline CDR1 is MGHRA and CDR2 YSYEKL. This CDR3 is built from 15 residues. The V call is TRBV4-1, the J call TRBJ2-5; 9 bases are a match to TRBD2. The sequence was obtained from an adult with an advanced solid tumor such as melanoma, head and neck, liver or kidney cancer. The input for sequencing was CD4+ or CD8+ T cells sorted from blood, taken in a trial of the OX40 agonist ivuxolimab. The CDR3 region is CASSDSGSRGETQYF. In nucleotides, the CDR3 is TGCGCCAGCAGCGATAGCGGGAGTCGGGGAGAGACCCAGTACTTC.